This section outlines one T cell receptor beta chain sequence together with its context. These data come from a study of blood T cell repertoires in COVID-19. Study at large: Some COVID-19 samples were acute and others convalescent; all came from the United States, Italy and Spain. PBMCs, B-cell-depleted T cells, or T cells provided the cDNA or gDNA that made up the material.

Patients of the Seattle cohort, enrolled during active infection, were followed longitudinally. V lost 2 bases to trimming and J lost 7 bases; unmatched junction nucleotides: 6. Per the germline V gene, CDR1 is SGHTS and CDR2 is YDEGEE. The CDR3 spans 14 residues. As handled by the study authors: Amplification of reference gene primers was used by the study to estimate nucleated cell counts. Clones were read by immunoSEQ multiplex PCR, and TCRdb kept only the in-frame ones, dropping some. The V and J calls and the clone size are those of that table, but D and trimming were determined from the DNA. Here the sample spans 140,000 to 150,000 clones, 88% being singletons.

Sequenced sample: peripheral blood. The TCR comes from a human donor with COVID-19, enrolled during active disease. The donor label of this sample is uncertain. The chain is built from TRBV5-8 and TRBJ1-2; 9 bases line up with TRBD1. The DNA for the CDR3 is TGTGCCAGCAGCTTAGGACAGGGGTTGTCTGGCTACACCTTC. Translated, it gives CASSLGQGLSGYTF. Looking up the rest from reference TRBV5-8 and TRBJ1-2 gives the full variable domain: EAGVTQSPTHLIKTRGQQATLRCSPISGHTSVYWYQQALGLGLQFLLWYDEGEERNRGNFPPRFSGRQFPNYSSELNVNALELEDSALYLCASSLGQGLSGYTFGSGTRLTVV.